These 21 T cell receptor beta chains were all obtained from the same sample, sequenced in a study of T cells after yellow fever vaccination. TCRdb re-analysed the 5' RACE reads in MiXCR, keeping a single row per CDR3 protein. In the table there are 200,000 to 250,000 distinct CDR3 sequences, approximately 3% of which are singletons. The starting material was CD4+ T cells sorted from PBMCs, obtained 10 days after the yellow fever booster vaccination. These receptors were collected from a man younger than 35 who received the YFV17D yellow fever vaccine.

The rearrangement uses TRBV2 and TRBJ1-2; possibly TRBD1 for D (5 bases). The CDR3 sequence is 14 residues long. Per germline, CDR1 SNHLY and CDR2 FYNNEI. The V end was cut by 7 bases, the J end by 0 bases, with 12 bases between. The CDR3 DNA reads TGTGCCAGCACGTCGGACAAGGCTAACTATGGCTACACCTTC. It codes for CASTSDKANYGYTF.

This clonotype was counted many times. The chain uses TRBV19 and TRBJ1-1; 9 bases map to TRBD1. The trim removed 4 bases at V and 0 bases at J, leaving 0 bases unmatched. Per germline, CDR1 LNHDA and CDR2 SQIVND (reference sequence). The CDR3 is 14 amino acids. The CDR3 loop reads CASSRDRVNTEAFF. In DNA form, the CDR3 reads TGTGCCAGTAGTAGGGACAGGGTGAACACTGAAGCTTTCTTT. The entire variable domain, with the rest obtained from reference TRBV19 and TRBJ1-1, is as follows: DGGITQSPKYLFRKEGQNVTLSCEQNLNHDAMYWYRQDPGQGLRLIYYSQIVNDFQKGDIAEGYSVSREKKESFPLTVTSAQKNPTAFYLCASSRDRVNTEAFFGQGTRLTVV.

This clonotype was seen repeatedly, ten times or more. This chain joins TRBV28 and TRBJ2-3; 9 bases map to TRBD2. Trimming at V came to 3 bases and at J to 3 bases, leaving 1 base not matched to a gene. The CDR3 runs 14 residues. Germline V gives CDR1 MDHEN, CDR2 SYDVKM. The CDR3 sequence: CASSFAGGTDTQYF. CDR3 nucleotides: TGTGCCAGCAGTTTCGCGGGGGGGACAGATACGCAGTATTTT.

This clonotype has a handful of counts. V gene TRBV7-9 combines with J gene TRBJ1-1; D gene unclear. The V gene lost 1 base and the J gene lost 0 bases, with 9 bases spanning the gap. This CDR3 spans 15 amino acids. Germline assignment: CDR1 SEHNR and CDR2 FQNEAQ (reference sequence). DNA for the CDR3: TGTGCCAGCAGCTTAGTGGGCAGCATGAACACTGAAGCTTTCTTT. It translates to CASSLVGSMNTEAFF.

This clonotype came up many times. The CDR3 DNA reads as TGTGCCAGCAGGGTTGGGGCAGGAAACACCATATATTTT. Residues: CASRVGAGNTIYF. The rearrangement links TRBV12-3 or TRBV12-4 to TRBJ1-3, with D perhaps matching TRBD1 (5 bases). V was trimmed by 6 bases and J by 4 bases, leaving 10 bases between them. The CDR3 consists of 13 residues.

This clonotype was counted many times. This sequence joins TRBV12-3 or TRBV12-4 and TRBJ2-7, with 11 bases identical to TRBD1. V lost 4 bases to trimming and J lost 4 bases; unmatched junction nucleotides: 6. The CDR3 consists of 15 residues. CDR3 protein: CASSWTGGGTYEQYF. The CDR3 bases are TGTGCCAGCAGTTGGACAGGGGGCGGTACTTACGAGCAGTACTTC.

This sequence joins TRBV19 and TRBJ1-5, with 12 bases fitting TRBD1. The CDR3 spans 19 residues. Per germline, CDR1 LNHDA and CDR2 SQIVND (reference sequence). Trimming removed 0 bases from V and 1 base from J; junction bases left unmatched: 7. The CDR3 DNA sequence: TGTGCCAGTAGTATAGAGCGGGACAGGGGGCGCGCGAGCAATCAGCCCCAGCATTTT. Translated: CASSIERDRGRASNQPQHF.

V gene TRBV6-5 combines with J gene TRBJ1-1, with D possibly matching TRBD1 (5 bases). This CDR3 has 13 residues. Between the trimmed V and J ends, which lost 6 bases and 7 bases, there was a span of 15 bases. Germline assignment: CDR1 MNHEY and CDR2 SVGAGI. CDR3 loop: CASRPPDGGEAFF. The DNA for the CDR3 is TGTGCCAGCAGGCCTCCCGACGGGGGTGAAGCTTTCTTT.

In its sample, this clonotype was seen many times. J is TRBJ2-3 and V is TRBV3-1; no firm D call. This CDR3 has 12 residues. The germline V gene encodes CDR1 LGHDT and CDR2 YNNKEL (reference sequence). The germline V and J ends were trimmed by 8 bases and 6 bases, with 12 bases remaining between them. The CDR3 DNA reads as TGTGCCAGCTCAGGTGGCGGCGATACGCAGTATTTT. Residues: CASSGGGDTQYF.

This clonotype came up many times. Here the CDR3 DNA reads TGTGCCAGCAGCTGGGGACGGCCGTTGGACGAGCAGTACTTC. Amino acids: CASSWGRPLDEQYF. V usage is TRBV7-9 and J usage is TRBJ2-7; D assignment may be TRBD1 or TRBD2 (5 bases each). The CDR3 totals 14 residues. Trimming cost V 4 bases and J 5 bases, with 15 bases left between them. The germline gives CDR1 SEHNR, CDR2 FQNEAQ (reference sequence).

This clonotype has more than one count but fewer than ten. The chain is built from TRBV25-1 and TRBJ2-3; weak D call: TRBD1 (6 bases). Trimming stripped 3 bases from V and 5 bases from J, with 15 bases between. From germline, CDR1 is MGHDK and CDR2 SYGVNS. The CDR3 consists of 15 residues. CDR3 region: CASSELDGGGDTQYF. In nucleotides, the CDR3 is TGTGCCAGCAGTGAGTTGGATGGGGGCGGAGATACGCAGTATTTT.

This clonotype is medium-sized (0.01 to 0.1%). The gene calls are TRBV7-2 and TRBJ1-5; no reliable D call. Trimming took 1 base from V and 10 from J, leaving 11 bases between them. This CDR3 is 13 amino acids long. Germline assignment: CDR1 SGHTA and CDR2 FQGNSA. The CDR3 reads CASSLDDIQPQHF. CDR3 nucleotide sequence: TGTGCCAGCAGCTTAGACGATATCCAACCCCAGCATTTT. Full variable domain (remainder filled in from reference TRBV7-2 and TRBJ1-5): GAGVSQSPSNKVTEKGKDVELRCDPISGHTALYWYRQSLGQGLEFLIYFQGNSAPDKSGLPSDRFSAERTGGSVSTLTIQRTQQEDSAVYLCASSLDDIQPQHFGDGTRLSIL.

This clonotype was counted ten times or more. This chain uses TRBV28 with TRBJ2-7; TRBD1 might be the D (5 bases). This CDR3 is built from 14 residues. V lost 1 base and J lost 7, with 14 bases in between. The germline V gene has CDR1 MDHEN and CDR2 SYDVKM. The CDR3 nucleotides read TGTGCCAGCAGTTTATCCACAGGTCTAGGTGAGCAGTACGTC. This sequence encodes CASSLSTGLGEQYV.

This clonotype was observed at least ten times. The chain couples TRBV9 to TRBJ2-5; TRBD2 matches 7 bases. Per the germline V gene, CDR1 is SGDLS and CDR2 is YYNGEE. CDR3 length: 14 residues. V shed 2 bases and J 4 bases; nucleotides not matched to a gene: 5. In DNA form, the CDR3 reads TGTGCCAGCAGCGTTCGGGGGGAGGCAGAGACCCAGTACTTC. Its translation: CASSVRGEAETQYF.

At least ten counts were recorded for this clonotype. The chain has TRBV5-6 and TRBJ2-6; tentative D call: TRBD1 (7 bases). V shed 4 bases and J shed 11 bases, with 22 bases lying between them. This CDR3 comprises 16 residues. Germline CDR1 SGHDT, CDR2 YYEEEE. The CDR3 reads CASSLRIGGGVDVLTF. In DNA form, the CDR3 reads TGTGCCAGCAGCCTGAGAATAGGGGGCGGGGTCGACGTCCTGACTTTC.

The J gene is TRBJ2-5, the V gene TRBV4-3; 11 bases are a match to TRBD2. The germline CDR1 and CDR2 sequences are LGHNA and YSLEER. Losses at the gene ends were 4 bases for V and 4 bases for J; bases not matched to a gene: 5. The CDR3 length is 15 residues. CDR3 residues: CASSPLAGGRETQYF. The DNA of the CDR3 is TGCGCCAGCAGCCCCCTAGCGGGGGGTCGAGAGACCCAGTACTTC.

The chain carries TRBV4-3 and TRBJ1-5; D may be TRBD1 (5 bases). This CDR3 has 18 amino acids. Germline lookup yields CDR1 LGHNA and CDR2 YSLEER. V lost 0 bases and J lost 0, with 15 bases in between. In DNA form, the CDR3 reads TGCGCCAGCAGCCAAGAGGTCGGTACAGGCTATAGCAATCAGCCCCAGCATTTT. Translating it yields CASSQEVGTGYSNQPQHF.

With regard to this clonotype: A read error is possible here, since a much larger clone lies one base away. The chain uses TRBV7-2 and TRBJ2-3; the D is unclear. This CDR3 has 11 amino acids. Germline V lookup: CDR1 SGHTA, CDR2 FQGNSA. The V end lost 3 bases, the J end lost 6 bases, and 4 bases lay between the germline ends. CDR3: CASSFKDTQYF. The CDR3, as DNA: TGTGCCAGCAGCTTTAAGGATACGCAGTATTTT.

This clonotype was counted only a few times. V is TRBV6-5 and J is TRBJ1-2; no clear D gene. Trimming took 0 bases from V and 3 from J, leaving 8 bases between them. Germline V gene lookup returns CDR1 MNHEY and CDR2 SVGAGI. The CDR3 runs 14 residues. CDR3 loop: CASSYSAGDYGYTF. The CDR3 DNA reads as TGTGCCAGCAGTTACTCCGCGGGAGACTATGGCTACACCTTC.

This clonotype was seen a few times. The chain links TRBV7-3 to TRBJ2-3, with D possibly being TRBD2 (6 bases). Trimming cost V 3 bases and J 0 bases, with 10 bases left between them. Germline lookup yields CDR1 SGHTA and CDR2 FQGTGA. The CDR3 extends over 15 amino acids. The CDR3 loop reads CASSFGRGSTDTQYF. DNA for the CDR3: TGTGCCAGCAGCTTTGGGCGGGGTAGCACAGATACGCAGTATTTT.

The chain recombines TRBV4-3 with TRBJ1-1, with D possibly being TRBD1 (5 bases). Germline CDR1 reads LGHNA; CDR2 reads YSLEER. The length of the CDR3 is 13 residues. The ends were cut back, 5 bases at V and 0 bases at J, with 7 bases in the middle. CDR3 sequence: CASSIGVNTEAFF. CDR3 nucleotide sequence: TGCGCCAGCAGCATAGGGGTGAACACTGAAGCTTTCTTT.